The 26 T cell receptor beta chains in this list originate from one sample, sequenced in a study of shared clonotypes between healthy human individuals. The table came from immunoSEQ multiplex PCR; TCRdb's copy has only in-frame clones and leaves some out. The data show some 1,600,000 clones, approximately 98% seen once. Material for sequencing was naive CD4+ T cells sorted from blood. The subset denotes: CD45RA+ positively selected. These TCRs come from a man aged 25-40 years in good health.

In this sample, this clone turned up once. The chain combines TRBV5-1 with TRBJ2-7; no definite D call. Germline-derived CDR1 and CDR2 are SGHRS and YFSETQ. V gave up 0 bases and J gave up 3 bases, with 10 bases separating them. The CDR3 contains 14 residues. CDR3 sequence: CASSLVVFNYEQYF. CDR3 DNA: TGCGCCAGCAGCTTGGTGGTTTTTAACTACGAGCAGTACTTC.

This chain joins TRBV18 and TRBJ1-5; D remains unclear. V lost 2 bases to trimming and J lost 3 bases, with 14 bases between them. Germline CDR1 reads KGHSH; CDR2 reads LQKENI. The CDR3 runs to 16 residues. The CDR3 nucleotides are TGTGCCAGCTCACCAATGATTTCGCAGCCCAATCAGCCCCAGCATTTT. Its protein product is CASSPMISQPNQPQHF.

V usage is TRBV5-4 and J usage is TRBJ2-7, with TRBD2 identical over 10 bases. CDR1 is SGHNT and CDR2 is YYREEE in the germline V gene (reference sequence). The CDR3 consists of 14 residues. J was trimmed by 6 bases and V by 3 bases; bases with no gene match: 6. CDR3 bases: TGTGCCAGCAGCTCAGCGGGAGGGCCCGTCGAGCAGTACTTC. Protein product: CASSSAGGPVEQYF.

CDR3 residues: CSVERLAASEQYF. The CDR3 nucleotides are TGCAGCGTTGAACGGCTTGCGGCTTCCGAGCAGTACTTC. The chain employs TRBV29-1 and TRBJ2-7, with D hard to call. Germline CDR1 and CDR2: SQVTM and ANQGSEA. Trimming took 2 bases from V and 6 from J, leaving 14 bases between them. This CDR3 comprises 13 residues.

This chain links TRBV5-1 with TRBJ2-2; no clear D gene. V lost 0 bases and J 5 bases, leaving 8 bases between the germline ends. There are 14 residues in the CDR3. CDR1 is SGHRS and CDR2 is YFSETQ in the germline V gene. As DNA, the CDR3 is TGCGCCAGCAGCTTGGCCATGGGTACCGGGGAGCTGTTTTTT. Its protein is CASSLAMGTGELFF.

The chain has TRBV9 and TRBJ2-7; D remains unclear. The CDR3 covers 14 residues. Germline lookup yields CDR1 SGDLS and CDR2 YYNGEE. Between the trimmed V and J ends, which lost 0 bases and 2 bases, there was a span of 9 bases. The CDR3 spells CASSVGVVPYEQYF. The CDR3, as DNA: TGTGCCAGCAGCGTAGGGGTTGTACCCTACGAGCAGTACTTC.

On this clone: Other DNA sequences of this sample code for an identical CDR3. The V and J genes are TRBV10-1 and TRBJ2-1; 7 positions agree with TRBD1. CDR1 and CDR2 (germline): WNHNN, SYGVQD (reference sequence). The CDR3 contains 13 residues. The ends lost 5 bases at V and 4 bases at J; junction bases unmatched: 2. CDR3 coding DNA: TGCGCCAGCAGTAGGGACAGTTACAATGAGCAGTTCTTC. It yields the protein CASSRDSYNEQFF.

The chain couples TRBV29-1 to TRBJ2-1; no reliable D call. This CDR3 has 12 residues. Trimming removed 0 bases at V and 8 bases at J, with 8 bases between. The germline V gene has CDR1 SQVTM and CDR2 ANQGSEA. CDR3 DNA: TGCAGCGTTGAAGATCTGGGTCATGAGCAGTTCTTC. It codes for CSVEDLGHEQFF.

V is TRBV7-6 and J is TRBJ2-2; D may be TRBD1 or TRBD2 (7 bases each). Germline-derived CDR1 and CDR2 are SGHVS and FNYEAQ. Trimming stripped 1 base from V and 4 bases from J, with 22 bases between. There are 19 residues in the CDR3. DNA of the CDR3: TGTGCCAGCAGCTTAGGACGATGGGAGGGACAGTATGGCACCGGGGAGCTGTTTTTT. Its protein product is CASSLGRWEGQYGTGELFF.

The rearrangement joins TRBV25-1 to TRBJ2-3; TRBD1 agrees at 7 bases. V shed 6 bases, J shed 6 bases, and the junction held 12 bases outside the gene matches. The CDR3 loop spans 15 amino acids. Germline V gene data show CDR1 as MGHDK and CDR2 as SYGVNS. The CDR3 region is CASSPAGTDWDTQYF. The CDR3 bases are TGTGCCAGCAGCCCTGCCGGGACAGATTGGGATACGCAGTATTTT.

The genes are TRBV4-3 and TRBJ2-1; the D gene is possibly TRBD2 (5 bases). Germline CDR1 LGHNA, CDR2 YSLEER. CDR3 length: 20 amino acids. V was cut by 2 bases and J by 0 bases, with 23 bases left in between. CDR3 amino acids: CASSQLSSRLWTRSYNEQFF. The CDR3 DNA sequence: TGCGCCAGCAGCCAACTGTCATCTCGTCTTTGGACTCGCTCCTACAATGAGCAGTTCTTC.

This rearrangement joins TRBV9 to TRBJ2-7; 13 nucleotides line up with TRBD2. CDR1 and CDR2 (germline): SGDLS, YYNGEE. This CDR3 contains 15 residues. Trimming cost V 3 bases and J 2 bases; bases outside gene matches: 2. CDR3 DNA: TGTGCCAGCAGCGGTGGACTAGCGGGAGCCTACGAGCAGTACTTC. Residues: CASSGGLAGAYEQYF.

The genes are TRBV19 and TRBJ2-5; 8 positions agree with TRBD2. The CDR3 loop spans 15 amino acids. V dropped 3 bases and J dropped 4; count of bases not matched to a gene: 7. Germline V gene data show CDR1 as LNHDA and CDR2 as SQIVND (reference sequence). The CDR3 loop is CASSMPGTRGETQYF. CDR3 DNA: TGTGCCAGTAGTATGCCCGGGACTAGGGGAGAGACCCAGTACTTC. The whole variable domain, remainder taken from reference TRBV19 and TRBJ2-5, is DGGITQSPKYLFRKEGQNVTLSCEQNLNHDAMYWYRQDPGQGLRLIYYSQIVNDFQKGDIAEGYSVSREKKESFPLTVTSAQKNPTAFYLCASSMPGTRGETQYFGPGTRLLVL.

The CDR3 spells CASSFGTRQETQYF. The CDR3 bases are TGTGCCAGCAGCTTTGGTACTAGACAAGAGACCCAGTACTTC. This sequence joins TRBV5-6 and TRBJ2-5; D might be TRBD2 (5 bases). This CDR3 is 14 amino acids long. Germline loops: CDR1 SGHDT, CDR2 YYEEEE. Trimming removed 2 bases from V and 2 bases from J, with 10 bases in between.

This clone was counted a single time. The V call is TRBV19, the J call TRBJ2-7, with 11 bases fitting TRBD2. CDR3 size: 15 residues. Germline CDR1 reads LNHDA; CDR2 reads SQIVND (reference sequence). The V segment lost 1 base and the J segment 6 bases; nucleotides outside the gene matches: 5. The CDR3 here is CASSIALAGVGEQYF. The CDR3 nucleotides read TGTGCCAGTAGTATAGCACTAGCGGGAGTAGGCGAGCAGTACTTC.

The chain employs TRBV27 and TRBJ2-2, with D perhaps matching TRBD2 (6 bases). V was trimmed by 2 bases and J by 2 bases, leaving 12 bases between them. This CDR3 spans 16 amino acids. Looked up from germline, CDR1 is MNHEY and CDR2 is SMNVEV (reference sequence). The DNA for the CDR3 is TGTGCCAGCAGTTTAAGGCGGGATCGAAACACCGGGGAGCTGTTTTTT. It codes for CASSLRRDRNTGELFF.

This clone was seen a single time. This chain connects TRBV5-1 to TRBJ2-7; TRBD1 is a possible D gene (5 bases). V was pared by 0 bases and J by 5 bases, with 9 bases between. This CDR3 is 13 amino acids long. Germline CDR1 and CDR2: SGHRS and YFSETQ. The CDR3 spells CASSLEGADEQYF. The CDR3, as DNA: TGCGCCAGCAGCTTGGAAGGGGCCGACGAGCAGTACTTC.

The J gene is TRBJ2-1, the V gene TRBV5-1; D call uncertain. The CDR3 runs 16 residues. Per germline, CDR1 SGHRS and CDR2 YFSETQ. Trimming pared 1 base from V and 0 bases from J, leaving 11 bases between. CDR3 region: CASSLLGMSSYNEQFF. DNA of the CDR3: TGCGCCAGCAGCTTGCTAGGGATGAGCTCCTACAATGAGCAGTTCTTC.

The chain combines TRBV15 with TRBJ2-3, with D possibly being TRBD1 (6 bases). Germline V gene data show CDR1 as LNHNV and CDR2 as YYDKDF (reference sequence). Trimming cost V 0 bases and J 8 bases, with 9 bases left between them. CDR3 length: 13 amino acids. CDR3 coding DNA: TGTGCCACCAGCAGAGATCAACAGGGTACGCAGTATTTT. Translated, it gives CATSRDQQGTQYF.

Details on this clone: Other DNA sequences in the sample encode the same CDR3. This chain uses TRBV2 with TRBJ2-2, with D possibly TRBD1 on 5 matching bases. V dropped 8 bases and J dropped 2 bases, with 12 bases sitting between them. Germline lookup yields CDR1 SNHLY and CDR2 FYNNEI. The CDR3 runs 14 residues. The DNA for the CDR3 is TGTGCCAGCCGTCAGGGTGCAAACACCGGGGAGCTGTTTTTT. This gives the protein CASRQGANTGELFF.

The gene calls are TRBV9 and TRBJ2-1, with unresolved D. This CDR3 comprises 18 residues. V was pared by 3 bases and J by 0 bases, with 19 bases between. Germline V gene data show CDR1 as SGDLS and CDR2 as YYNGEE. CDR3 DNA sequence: TGTGCCAGCAGCGCCCATCTACGGAAGGTGAGCTCCTACAATGAGCAGTTCTTC. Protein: CASSAHLRKVSSYNEQFF.

DNA for the CDR3: TGCGCCAGCAGCCAAGATTTCCAGGGGGCTTGGTATGGCTACACCTTC. This gives the protein CASSQDFQGAWYGYTF. J is TRBJ1-2 and V is TRBV4-3; TRBD1 agrees at 8 bases. The CDR3 is made up of 16 amino acids. Germline trimming cut 0 bases from V and 5 bases from J; bases unmatched to any gene: 8. Germline CDR1 reads LGHNA; CDR2 reads YSLEER.

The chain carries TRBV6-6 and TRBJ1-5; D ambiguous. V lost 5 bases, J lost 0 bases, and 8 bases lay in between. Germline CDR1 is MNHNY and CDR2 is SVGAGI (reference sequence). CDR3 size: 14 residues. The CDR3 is CASSNRGSNQPQHF. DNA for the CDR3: TGTGCCAGCAGTAATCGTGGTAGCAATCAGCCCCAGCATTTT.

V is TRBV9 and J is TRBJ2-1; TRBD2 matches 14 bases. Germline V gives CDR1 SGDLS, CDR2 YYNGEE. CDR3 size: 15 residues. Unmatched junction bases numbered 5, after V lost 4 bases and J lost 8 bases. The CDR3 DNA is TGTGCCAGCAGCTCCGGGGGACTAGCGGGAGATGAGCAGTTCTTC. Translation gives CASSSGGLAGDEQFF.

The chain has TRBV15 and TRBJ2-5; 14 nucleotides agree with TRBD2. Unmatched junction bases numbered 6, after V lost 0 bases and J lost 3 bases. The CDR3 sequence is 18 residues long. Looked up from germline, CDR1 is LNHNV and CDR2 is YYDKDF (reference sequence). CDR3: CATSRESAGLAGEETQYF. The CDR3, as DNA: TGTGCCACCAGCAGAGAGTCGGCGGGACTAGCGGGAGAAGAGACCCAGTACTTC.

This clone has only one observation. The CDR3 region is CSVERWETQYF. DNA of the CDR3: TGCAGCGTTGAAAGGTGGGAGACCCAGTACTTC. The chain is built from TRBV29-1 and TRBJ2-5; unclear D gene. Germline V gene sequence: CDR1 SQVTM, CDR2 ANQGSEA. V was cut by 2 bases and J by 5 bases, with 6 bases left in between. The CDR3 has 11 amino acids.